The entry below describes one TCR beta chain. Profiled with immunoSEQ multiplex PCR; TCRdb holds only in-frame clones, not every one. Of over 200,000 clones listed, about four fifths were seen once; the top ten hold 1.5% to 2%. This record belongs to a study of blood T cell repertoires in COVID-19. About the study: Acute and convalescent COVID-19 samples came from the United States, Italy and Spain. From T cells, B-cell-depleted T cells, or PBMCs came the material, which was cDNA or gDNA.

This study enrolled people aged roughly 18 to 90 from 20 to 25 US geographic areas. Participants' own reports of clinical history determined their cohort assignment. Per germline, CDR1 SGHVS and CDR2 FQNEAQ. Trimming removed 1 base from V and 0 bases from J, with 14 bases in between. This CDR3 has 17 amino acids. V and J are TRBV7-8 and TRBJ2-3, with TRBD2 as a possible D gene (6 bases). The receptor was derived from a man aged 55-75 years who had recovered from COVID-19. Source material: PBMCs or T cells enriched from blood (not recorded which). The CDR3 sequence: CASSLELAARSTDTQYF. The CDR3 DNA sequence: TGTGCCAGCAGCTTAGAGTTAGCGGCCCGTAGCACAGATACGCAGTATTTT.